Included here is one T cell receptor (beta chain) sequence, with context. The data derive from a study of shared clonotypes between healthy human individuals. This CDR3 is built from 14 residues. Germline values: CDR1 SNHLY, CDR2 FYNNEI. The V segment lost 4 bases and the J segment 2 bases; nucleotides outside the gene matches: 3. Libraries were prepared by immunoSEQ multiplex PCR; TCRdb keeps only in-frame clonotypes and omits some of them. This sample yields roughly 2,300,000 clones, of which 80% to 95% are seen a single time; approximately 0.39% belongs to the top ten. This chain connects TRBV2 to TRBJ2-7, with 9 bases fitting TRBD1. The TCR originated in a man aged 18 to 30 in good health. Some clones in this sample may be carry-over from other donors' samples. The sequenced material came from naive CD4+ T cells from PBMCs. Subset specified: CD45RA+ positively selected. The CDR3 nucleotides read TGTGCCAGCAGTGTGACAGGGGGGGCCTACGAGCAGTACTTC. This translates into CASSVTGGAYEQYF.